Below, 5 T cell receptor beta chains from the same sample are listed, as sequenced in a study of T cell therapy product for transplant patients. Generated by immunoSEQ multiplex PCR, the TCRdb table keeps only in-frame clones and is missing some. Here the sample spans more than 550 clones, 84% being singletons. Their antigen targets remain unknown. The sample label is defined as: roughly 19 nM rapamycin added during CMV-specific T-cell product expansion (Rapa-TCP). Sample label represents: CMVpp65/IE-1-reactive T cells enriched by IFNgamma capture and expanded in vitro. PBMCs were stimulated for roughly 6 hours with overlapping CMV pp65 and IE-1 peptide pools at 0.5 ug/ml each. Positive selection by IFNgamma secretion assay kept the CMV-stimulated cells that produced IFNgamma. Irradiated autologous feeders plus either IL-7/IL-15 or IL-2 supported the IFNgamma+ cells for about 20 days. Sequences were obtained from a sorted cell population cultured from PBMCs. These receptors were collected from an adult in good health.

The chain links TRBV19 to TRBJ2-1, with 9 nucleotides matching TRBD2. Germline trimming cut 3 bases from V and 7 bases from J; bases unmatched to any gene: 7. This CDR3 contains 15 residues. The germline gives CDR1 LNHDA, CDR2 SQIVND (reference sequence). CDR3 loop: CASSIGSGRRNEQFF. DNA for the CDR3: TGTGCCAGTAGTATCGGAAGCGGGAGGAGAAATGAGCAGTTCTTC.

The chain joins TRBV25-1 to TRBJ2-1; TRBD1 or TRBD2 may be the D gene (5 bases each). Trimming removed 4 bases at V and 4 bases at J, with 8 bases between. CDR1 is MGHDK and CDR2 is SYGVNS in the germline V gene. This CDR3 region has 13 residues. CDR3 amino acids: CASSVGEYNEQFF. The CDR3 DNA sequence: TGTGCCAGCAGTGTAGGGGAGTACAATGAGCAGTTCTTC.

The CDR3 DNA follows: TGTGCCAGCAGCGGACTAGCGGGGATCGCAGATACGCAGTATTTT. Protein: CASSGLAGIADTQYF. This chain uses TRBV7-2 with TRBJ2-3, with 12 bases matching TRBD2. The ends lost 5 bases at V and 4 bases at J; junction bases unmatched: 4. This CDR3 has 15 residues. In germline, CDR1 is SGHTA, CDR2 FQGNSA.

CDR3 residues: CASITVPGGPYNEQFF. The CDR3 DNA sequence: TGTGCCAGCATTACTGTTCCGGGGGGGCCCTACAATGAGCAGTTCTTC. This rearrangement joins TRBV7-9 to TRBJ2-1, with TRBD2 matching 8 bases. The J segment lost 2 bases and the V segment lost 7 bases, leaving 10 bases of the junction unmatched. Germline V gene data show CDR1 as SEHNR and CDR2 as FQNEAQ (reference sequence). The CDR3 runs to 16 residues.

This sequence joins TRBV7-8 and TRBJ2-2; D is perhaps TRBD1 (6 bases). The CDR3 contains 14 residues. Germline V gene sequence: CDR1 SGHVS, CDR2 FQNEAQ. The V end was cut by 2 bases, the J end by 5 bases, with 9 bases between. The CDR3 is CASSLTGPTGELFF. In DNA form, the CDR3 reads TGTGCCAGCAGCTTAACAGGGCCAACCGGGGAGCTGTTTTTT.